The 29 T cell receptor beta chains below all came from one sample that was sequenced in a study of cytomegalovirus exposure and HLA in healthy donors. Amplification used 60 Vbeta primers and 13 Jbeta primers. The table came from immunoSEQ multiplex PCR; TCRdb's copy has only in-frame clones and leaves some out. The data contain 100,000 to 150,000 clones, roughly 76% of them seen just once; the ten biggest clones take up 2% to 2.5%. Sequencing used PBMCs. The source of these receptors is a young man in good health and CMV-seronegative.

The J gene is TRBJ2-2, the V gene TRBV5-1, with unresolved D. V was clipped by 3 bases and J by 0 bases, with 6 bases between them. This CDR3 has 14 residues. CDR1 is SGHRS and CDR2 is YFSETQ in the germline V gene. CDR3: CASSSESNTGELFF. The CDR3 nucleotides are TGCGCCAGCAGCTCCGAGTCGAACACCGGGGAGCTGTTTTTT.

The chain carries TRBV7-6 and TRBJ2-1, with D unclear. Trimming took 1 base from V and 2 from J, leaving 9 bases between them. The CDR3 has 15 amino acids. Germline V CDR1 and CDR2: SGHVS, FNYEAQ. CDR3 nucleotides: TGTGCCAGCAGCTTAGTGGCAGGAACCTACAATGAGCAGTTCTTC. This gives the protein CASSLVAGTYNEQFF. Variable domain in full (rest from reference TRBV7-6 and TRBJ2-1): GAGVSQSPRYKVTKRGQDVALRCDPISGHVSLYWYRQALGQGPEFLTYFNYEAQQDKSGLPNDRFSAERPEGSISTLTIQRTEQRDSAMYRCASSLVAGTYNEQFFGPGTRLTVL.

The chain joins TRBV5-4 to TRBJ2-3, with D perhaps TRBD2 (6 bases). CDR1 is SGHNT and CDR2 is YYREEE in the germline V gene (reference sequence). Trimming removed 0 bases at V and 1 base at J, with 9 bases between. CDR3 length: 15 amino acids. The CDR3, as DNA: TGTGCCAGCAGCTTGGAGGGCGGGGGCACAGATACGCAGTATTTT. This codes for CASSLEGGGTDTQYF.

This clone was seen more than once but under ten times. V and J are TRBV4-2 and TRBJ1-1, with a tentative D call TRBD1 (5 bases). The germline CDR1 and CDR2 sequences are LGHNA and YNFKEQ. The CDR3 spans 14 residues. Trimming removed 1 base at V and 3 bases at J, with 9 bases between. The DNA for the CDR3 is TGTGCCAGCAGCCAAGGGGGCCAGGACACTGAAGCTTTCTTT. It encodes CASSQGGQDTEAFF.

The V call is TRBV25-1, the J call TRBJ2-7, with D maybe TRBD1 (5 bases). V was cut by 5 bases and J by 2 bases, with 7 bases left in between. The CDR3 has 12 residues. The germline gives CDR1 MGHDK, CDR2 SYGVNS. The CDR3: CASSRGTYEQYF. In nucleotides, the CDR3 is TGTGCCAGCAGTAGGGGAACCTACGAGCAGTACTTC.

The chain recombines TRBV28 with TRBJ2-7, with TRBD1 identical over 8 bases. Trimming took 8 bases from V and 4 from J; bases not matched to a gene: 7. The CDR3 has 13 amino acids. Germline CDR1 MDHEN, CDR2 SYDVKM. The CDR3 DNA reads as TGTGCCAGCGGGGAAACAGGGGGTTACGAGCAGTACTTC. Its protein is CASGETGGYEQYF. The complete variable domain, with remaining parts taken from reference TRBV28 and TRBJ2-7, reads DVKVTQSSRYLVKRTGEKVFLECVQDMDHENMFWYRQDPGLGLRLIYFSYDVKMKEKGDIPEGYSVSREKKERFSLILESASTNQTSMYLCASGETGGYEQYFGPGTRLTVT.

V gene TRBV9 combines with J gene TRBJ1-1, with D unclear. The length of the CDR3 is 16 residues. Germline values: CDR1 SGDLS, CDR2 YYNGEE. V was shortened by 0 bases and J by 1 base, with 13 bases between the two germline ends. The CDR3 nucleotides are TGTGCCAGCAGCGTAGTTCCTGGAGACCAGAACACTGAAGCTTTCTTT. Its translation: CASSVVPGDQNTEAFF.

The J gene is TRBJ1-1, the V gene TRBV4-3; D is perhaps TRBD1 (5 bases). Trimming shortened V by 0 bases and J by 3 bases, and 23 bases separated the two germline ends. From germline, CDR1 is LGHNA and CDR2 YSLEER. The CDR3 has 19 residues. DNA for the CDR3: TGCGCCAGCAGCCAAGATTCGGCAGGGAGGTGGGGATCTTACACTGAAGCTTTCTTT. Protein product: CASSQDSAGRWGSYTEAFF.

The CDR3 DNA follows: TGTGCCTGGAGTGTTTCACTAGCGGAGACCCAGTACTTC. Amino acids: CAWSVSLAETQYF. This rearrangement joins TRBV30 to TRBJ2-5; 7 bases are a match to TRBD2. The trim removed 0 bases at V and 5 bases at J, leaving 3 bases unmatched. The CDR3 runs 13 residues. The germline V gene encodes CDR1 GTSNPN and CDR2 SVGIG (reference sequence).

The rearrangement joins TRBV5-4 to TRBJ1-1; 7 bases are shared with TRBD1. This CDR3 comprises 14 residues. Per germline, CDR1 SGHNT and CDR2 YYREEE (reference sequence). Trimming at V came to 4 bases and at J to 2 bases, leaving 5 bases not matched to a gene. The DNA of the CDR3 is TGTGCCAGCAGCAGGGGACAGATAAACACTGAAGCTTTCTTT. Protein sequence: CASSRGQINTEAFF. Drawing the rest from reference TRBV5-4 and TRBJ1-1, the complete variable domain is ETGVTQSPTHLIKTRGQQVTLRCSSQSGHNTVSWYQQALGQGPQFIFQYYREEENGRGNFPPRFSGLQFPNYSSELNVNALELDDSALYLCASSRGQINTEAFFGQGTRLTVV.

The chain joins TRBV15 to TRBJ1-4; weak D call: TRBD1 (5 bases). Germline CDR1 reads LNHNV; CDR2 reads YYDKDF (reference sequence). This CDR3 contains 14 residues. Trimming stripped 8 bases from V and 4 bases from J, with 14 bases between. The CDR3 loop is CATAGGSRNEKLFF. CDR3 bases: TGTGCCACCGCGGGGGGGTCCCGTAATGAAAAACTGTTTTTT.

The chain employs TRBV19 and TRBJ1-5; the D is unclear. Germline-derived CDR1 and CDR2 are LNHDA and SQIVND (reference sequence). The CDR3 has 14 amino acids. The V end lost 5 bases, the J end lost 5 bases, and 13 bases lay between the germline ends. The CDR3 DNA follows: TGTGCCAGTAGTCGGACTAGACCTCATCAGCCCCAGCATTTT. Translated, it gives CASSRTRPHQPQHF.

The CDR3 nucleotides read TGCGCCAGCAGCGGCGGGACAGTACCGAGCTCCTATAATTCACCCCTCCACTTT. Its translation is CASSGGTVPSSYNSPLHF. V gene TRBV5-1 combines with J gene TRBJ1-6; 7 nucleotides align to TRBD1. The V and J ends lost 4 bases and 0 bases, in that order; junction bases with no gene match: 10. Germline V gives CDR1 SGHRS, CDR2 YFSETQ. This CDR3 spans 18 amino acids.

This clone was seen a handful of times. The chain carries TRBV5-1 and TRBJ1-6; D might be TRBD1 (6 bases). CDR3 length equals 17 residues. V was cut by 1 base and J by 0 bases, with 11 bases left in between. Germline V gene data show CDR1 as SGHRS and CDR2 as YFSETQ. Written as DNA, the CDR3 is TGCGCCAGCAGCTTGCCACGAGGGGGCTCCTATAATTCACCCCTCCACTTT. It specifies CASSLPRGGSYNSPLHF.

This chain uses TRBV11-2 with TRBJ2-4; a weak D match, TRBD1 (6 bases). In germline, CDR1 is SGHAT, CDR2 FQNNGV. CDR3 size: 14 residues. V was shortened by 4 bases and J by 1 base, with 8 bases between the two germline ends. The CDR3 coding sequence is TGTGCCAGCAGCTCAGGGGTGGCCAAAAACATTCAGTACTTC. Residues: CASSSGVAKNIQYF.

The chain combines TRBV23-1 with TRBJ2-7; D is perhaps TRBD1 (5 bases). TRBV23-1 is flagged as an ORF with uncertain function. The CDR3 is 14 residues long. DNA of the CDR3: TGCGCGATTCATACAGGTCGCGGTGGATACGAGCAGTACTTC. This sequence encodes CAIHTGRGGYEQYF.

This clone was counted only a few times. The chain combines TRBV5-1 with TRBJ2-7; the match to TRBD1 covers 7 bases. Germline CDR1 reads SGHRS; CDR2 reads YFSETQ. This CDR3 has 13 amino acids. The junction had 7 bases not matched to a gene; V was cut back by 7 bases and J by 3 bases. CDR3 sequence: CASRPAGGYEQYF. In DNA form, the CDR3 reads TGCGCCAGCCGACCGGCAGGGGGCTACGAGCAGTACTTC.

This chain connects TRBV7-2 to TRBJ1-4; a weak D match, TRBD1 (5 bases). Trimming took 0 bases from V and 4 from J, leaving 12 bases between them. Germline V gives CDR1 SGHTA, CDR2 FQGNSA. This CDR3 has 16 amino acids. In DNA, the CDR3 is TGTGCCAGCAGCTTAGCCGGGACTGCCGATAATGAAAAACTGTTTTTT. Translated, it gives CASSLAGTADNEKLFF.

The rearrangement links TRBV5-1 to TRBJ1-1; D is unclear. Germline assignment: CDR1 SGHRS and CDR2 YFSETQ. V was pared by 4 bases and J by 7 bases, with 11 bases between. There are 12 residues in the CDR3. The CDR3 DNA is TGCGCCAGCAGCCCTGAGACGGGTGAAGCTTTCTTT. Its protein product is CASSPETGEAFF.

This sequence joins TRBV11-2 and TRBJ2-2; perhaps TRBD2 as D (6 bases). CDR3 length: 16 amino acids. Trimming removed 3 bases from V and 6 bases from J, with 17 bases in between. Germline V gene data show CDR1 as SGHAT and CDR2 as FQNNGV. The CDR3, as DNA: TGTGCCAGCAGCTTCAGCCGGGACCCGGGGGCCGGGGAGCTGTTTTTT. Translating gives CASSFSRDPGAGELFF.

This chain joins TRBV15 and TRBJ1-1; TRBD1 matches at 9 bases. The CDR3 runs to 16 residues. Germline V gene lookup returns CDR1 LNHNV and CDR2 YYDKDF (reference sequence). Trimming removed 5 bases from V and 3 bases from J; junction bases left unmatched: 10. In nucleotides, the CDR3 is TGTGCCACCAGCCCGTTCACCTGGACAGGGGACACTGAAGCTTTCTTT. It yields the protein CATSPFTWTGDTEAFF.

The chain couples TRBV5-4 to TRBJ2-7, with D uncertain. This CDR3 comprises 14 residues. Per the germline V gene, CDR1 is SGHNT and CDR2 is YYREEE (reference sequence). Between the trimmed V and J ends, which lost 1 base and 3 bases, there was a span of 11 bases. CDR3 DNA: TGTGCCAGCAGCTTGACAGCCTTACACTACGAGCAGTACTTC. It translates to CASSLTALHYEQYF.

This chain links TRBV4-1 with TRBJ2-1, with 11 bases identical to TRBD2. This CDR3 contains 17 residues. The germline V gene encodes CDR1 MGHRA and CDR2 YSYEKL. After removal of 0 bases from V and 2 bases from J, the junction contained 3 bases not matched to a gene. The CDR3 DNA reads TGCGCCAGCAGCCAAGATCCGGGACTAGCGGCCTACAATGAGCAGTTCTTC. This gives the protein CASSQDPGLAAYNEQFF.

V is TRBV2 and J is TRBJ2-5; D unclear. The DNA matches TRBJ2-7 better at its end, which makes the J call doubtful. Germline CDR1 reads SNHLY; CDR2 reads FYNNEI. CDR3 size: 13 residues. Here the CDR3 DNA reads TGTGCCAGCAGGGCGGACCTAGACTACGAGCAGTACTTC. Protein: CASRADLDYEQYF.

This clone was observed once. The chain is built from TRBV28 and TRBJ2-4; D is possibly TRBD2 (5 bases). This CDR3 spans 17 amino acids. The V gene's germline CDR1 is MDHEN and CDR2 SYDVKM. Trimming pared 5 bases from V and 1 base from J, leaving 18 bases between. This CDR3 is CASSLRDFQRAKNIQYF. CDR3 coding DNA: TGTGCCAGCAGTCTCCGGGATTTTCAAAGGGCCAAAAACATTCAGTACTTC. Looking up the rest from reference TRBV28 and TRBJ2-4 gives the full variable domain: DVKVTQSSRYLVKRTGEKVFLECVQDMDHENMFWYRQDPGLGLRLIYFSYDVKMKEKGDIPEGYSVSREKKERFSLILESASTNQTSMYLCASSLRDFQRAKNIQYFGAGTRLSVL.

CDR3 nucleotides: TGCGCCAGCAGTCGGGGGGACGGAGCCTCTGGAAACACCATATATTTT. Protein product: CASSRGDGASGNTIYF. V gene TRBV10-2 combines with J gene TRBJ1-3, with D tentatively TRBD1 (5 bases). The CDR3 sequence is 16 residues long. Germline V CDR1 and CDR2: WSHSY, SAAADI. Trimming pared 5 bases from V and 0 bases from J, leaving 14 bases between.

The V and J genes are TRBV4-1 and TRBJ1-1; D possibly corresponds to TRBD1 (5 bases). CDR1 and CDR2 from the germline V gene are MGHRA and YSYEKL. V lost 6 bases, J lost 3 bases, and 17 bases lay in between. The CDR3 is 15 residues long. In DNA form, the CDR3 reads TGCGCCAGCAGGGCGTTGACAGTACTCGACACTGAAGCTTTCTTT. Its protein is CASRALTVLDTEAFF.

V usage is TRBV6-6 and J usage is TRBJ1-4; 7 nucleotides align to TRBD1. The germline gives CDR1 MNHNY, CDR2 SVGAGI (reference sequence). The V and J ends lost 6 bases and 5 bases, in that order; junction bases with no gene match: 6. This CDR3 is built from 14 residues. The CDR3 loop is CASSSTGANEKLFF. CDR3 in DNA: TGTGCCAGCAGCTCCACAGGGGCAAATGAAAAACTGTTTTTT.

The rearrangement links TRBV9 to TRBJ1-3; no definite D call. Deletions cut 0 bases from V and 1 base from J, with 8 bases between. Per the germline V gene, CDR1 is SGDLS and CDR2 is YYNGEE. The CDR3 has 15 residues. The chain's CDR3 is CASSVEGRSGNTIYF. In DNA form, the CDR3 reads TGTGCCAGCAGCGTAGAAGGGAGATCTGGAAACACCATATATTTT.